The 26 T cell receptor beta chains below all came from one sample that was sequenced in a study of response to subunit inactivated influenza vaccine. Each CDR3 protein gets one entry after TCRdb re-called the RT-PCR reads with MiXCR. This sample has roughly 150,000 distinct CDR3 sequences; roughly 10% occur once, and the top ten carry around 11%. Sample: non-naive T cells sorted from PBMCs, taken 40 to 50 days after vaccination. The receptors derive from a man aged 50 to 60 who received an inactivated influenza vaccine.

With regard to this clonotype: A much larger clone differs by one base, so this may be a read error. The rearrangement uses TRBV30 and TRBJ2-1; 11 nucleotides align to TRBD1. Germline-derived CDR1 and CDR2 are GTSNPN and SVGIG (reference sequence). The CDR3 has 14 amino acids. DNA of the CDR3: TGTGCCTGGAGCCGGACAGGGGGCGGCGATGACCAGTTCTTC. It yields the protein CAWSRTGGGDDQFF.

Ten or more counts support this clonotype. The chain combines TRBV2 with TRBJ1-5; no clear D. V dropped 3 bases and J dropped 0 bases, with 12 bases sitting between them. The CDR3 consists of 16 residues. Germline CDR1 and CDR2: SNHLY and FYNNEI. The CDR3 DNA follows: TGTGCCAGCAGTGACTTGACATTCACTAGCAATCAGCCCCAGCATTTT. Translating it yields CASSDLTFTSNQPQHF.

This clonotype has only a few counts. V and J are TRBV7-9 and TRBJ2-7, with a weak D call TRBD2 (5 bases). CDR3 length equals 14 residues. Looked up from germline, CDR1 is SEHNR and CDR2 is FQNEAQ (reference sequence). The V end lost 5 bases, the J end lost 3 bases, and 14 bases lay between the germline ends. The CDR3 DNA reads as TGTGCCAGCAGCGACGATTTTGCGGGCTACGAGCAGTACTTC. Amino acids: CASSDDFAGYEQYF.

This clonotype was recorded a few times. The chain has TRBV7-7 and TRBJ2-5; TRBD1 matches 8 bases. The germline CDR1 and CDR2 sequences are SSHAT and FNYEAQ (reference sequence). The CDR3 is made up of 12 amino acids. Here the CDR3 DNA reads TGTGCTAGCGGCCAGGACAGGGCGACCCAGTACTTC. This codes for CASGQDRATQYF.

This clonotype was recorded a few times. This chain connects TRBV5-1 to TRBJ1-1; 8 bases are shared with TRBD1. Germline V lookup: CDR1 SGHRS, CDR2 YFSETQ. With 4 bases clipped from V and 7 bases from J, the junction kept 12 bases outside the gene matches. The CDR3 sequence is 15 residues long. The CDR3 sequence is CASSPELTGEDEAFF. Written as DNA, the CDR3 is TGCGCCAGCAGCCCTGAATTGACAGGGGAGGATGAAGCTTTCTTT.

This clonotype has just a few counts. This rearrangement joins TRBV20-1 to TRBJ1-1, with 7 bases matching TRBD1. CDR1 and CDR2 from the germline V gene are DFQATT and SNEGSKA (reference sequence). The CDR3 has 15 residues. Trimming removed 2 bases from V and 7 bases from J; junction bases left unmatched: 13. In nucleotides, the CDR3 is TGCAGTGCTAGAAACTTTAGACAGGGAACCTATGAAGCTTTCTTT. Protein product: CSARNFRQGTYEAFF.

This clonotype was counted at least ten times. V gene TRBV20-1 combines with J gene TRBJ2-3; D gene unclear. CDR3 length equals 12 residues. V lost 3 bases to trimming and J lost 3 bases, with 7 bases between them. Germline V gene sequence: CDR1 DFQATT, CDR2 SNEGSKA (reference sequence). The CDR3 is CSASAVTDTQYF. CDR3 nucleotides: TGCAGTGCTAGCGCCGTGACAGATACGCAGTATTTT.

This chain links TRBV4-3 with TRBJ2-5, with D uncertain. Per germline, CDR1 LGHNA and CDR2 YSLEER. V was cut by 4 bases and J by 4 bases, with 13 bases left in between. The CDR3 has 14 residues. CDR3 protein: CASSPNSHRETQYF. CDR3 DNA sequence: TGCGCCAGCAGCCCAAATTCTCACCGAGAGACCCAGTACTTC.

This clonotype was found a few times. V is TRBV7-2 and J is TRBJ2-7; D possibly corresponds to TRBD2 (6 bases). Germline CDR1 SGHTA, CDR2 FQGNSA. V was clipped by 5 bases and J by 7 bases, with 18 bases between them. The CDR3 has 14 residues. As DNA, the CDR3 is TGTGCCAGCAGCCCCGCGGGGCTGGGGCGGGAGCAGTACTTC. This codes for CASSPAGLGREQYF.

This clonotype has ten or more counts. The chain carries TRBV6-5 and TRBJ2-1, with 7 positions matching TRBD1. Losses at the gene ends were 9 bases for V and 2 bases for J; bases not matched to a gene: 1. CDR3 size: 12 residues. The germline gives CDR1 MNHEY, CDR2 SVGAGI. CDR3 sequence (DNA): TGTGCCAGTGGACAGGCCTACAATGAGCAGTTCTTC. The encoded protein is CASGQAYNEQFF.

The table lists this clonotype with a few counts. The gene calls are TRBV5-1 and TRBJ1-4; the D is unclear. The CDR3 runs 15 residues. The V and J ends lost 4 bases and 4 bases respectively, with 14 bases between them. Germline V gives CDR1 SGHRS, CDR2 YFSETQ. The CDR3, as DNA: TGCGCCAGCAGCCTCGGACCTTCCGATAATGAAAAACTGTTTTTT. Protein: CASSLGPSDNEKLFF.

This clonotype was counted only a few times. CDR3 DNA sequence: TGTGCCAGCAGCCTATACGCTAGCACAGATACGCAGTATTTT. Translation: CASSLYASTDTQYF. J is TRBJ2-3 and V is TRBV11-2; D is unresolved. Trimming removed 5 bases from V and 0 bases from J, with 9 bases in between. This CDR3 spans 14 amino acids. CDR1 SGHAT and CDR2 FQNNGV come from the germline V gene.

The rearrangement joins TRBV6-2 or TRBV6-3 to TRBJ2-7; D remains unclear. The CDR3 totals 12 residues. CDR1 MNHEY and CDR2 SVGEGT come from the germline V gene. V gave up 5 bases and J gave up 6 bases, with 11 bases separating them. This CDR3 reads CASSPLQVEQYF. CDR3 DNA sequence: TGTGCCAGCAGTCCCCTCCAGGTCGAGCAGTACTTC.

CDR3 in DNA: TGTGCCACCAGTGATTCGGGACTGTTGAGCTCCTACAATGAGCAGTTCTTC. Translation: CATSDSGLLSSYNEQFF. The rearrangement uses TRBV24-1 and TRBJ2-1; a weak D match, TRBD2 (6 bases). V lost 2 bases to trimming and J lost 0 bases, with 13 bases between them. The CDR3 sequence is 17 residues long. Germline V lookup: CDR1 KGHDR, CDR2 SFDVKD.

This clonotype was detected many times. The CDR3 DNA reads as TGTGCCAGCAGCCGACAGGTACAAGAGACCCAGTACTTC. Translating it yields CASSRQVQETQYF. The chain employs TRBV7-3 and TRBJ2-5, with a possible D match to TRBD1 (6 bases). The CDR3 runs 13 residues. The germline V gene has CDR1 SGHTA and CDR2 FQGTGA. The V end was cut by 5 bases, the J end by 2 bases, with 9 bases between.

The chain combines TRBV5-5 with TRBJ1-5; TRBD1 is a possible D gene (5 bases). Germline V gene lookup returns CDR1 SGHKS and CDR2 YYEKEE (reference sequence). This CDR3 comprises 16 residues. Trimming stripped 3 bases from V and 0 bases from J, with 13 bases between. CDR3 bases: TGTGCCAGCAGCTCCATGGCGGGGGATAGCAATCAGCCCCAGCATTTT. It translates to CASSSMAGDSNQPQHF.

The chain is built from TRBV20-1 and TRBJ2-7; TRBD2 is a possible D gene (5 bases). Trimming removed 1 base from V and 2 bases from J, with 6 bases in between. The CDR3 loop spans 12 amino acids. The germline gives CDR1 DFQATT, CDR2 SNEGSKA (reference sequence). DNA for the CDR3: TGCAGTGCTAGAGGAGGGCCCTACGAGCAGTACTTC. Translating gives CSARGGPYEQYF.

V usage is TRBV6-5 and J usage is TRBJ2-5, with D unclear. The CDR3 is 15 residues long. V lost 2 bases and J 4 bases, leaving 14 bases between the germline ends. The germline V gene has CDR1 MNHEY and CDR2 SVGAGI. The CDR3 loop reads CASSYSRQAVETQYF. CDR3 DNA sequence: TGTGCCAGCAGTTACAGCAGGCAGGCAGTAGAGACCCAGTACTTC.

This clonotype turned up a few times. This chain uses TRBV7-9 with TRBJ2-2, with TRBD1 as a possible D gene (6 bases). Germline V gene data show CDR1 as SEHNR and CDR2 as FQNEAQ (reference sequence). The CDR3 extends over 14 amino acids. V was clipped by 5 bases and J by 6 bases, with 13 bases between them. The CDR3 protein is CASSTNRVPGELFF. CDR3 DNA sequence: TGTGCCAGCAGCACCAACAGGGTTCCCGGGGAGCTGTTTTTT.

This clonotype was recorded at least ten times. V usage is TRBV10-2 and J usage is TRBJ2-2; perhaps TRBD2 as D (6 bases). The V and J ends lost 3 bases and 6 bases respectively, with 8 bases between them. This CDR3 region has 13 residues. Germline V gene lookup returns CDR1 WSHSY and CDR2 SAAADI. The CDR3 loop is CASSDPGAGELFF. In DNA form, the CDR3 reads TGCGCCAGCAGTGATCCGGGGGCCGGGGAGCTGTTTTTT.

This clonotype was seen once. A clone one base away is much larger, so this may be a read error. The chain employs TRBV7-9 and TRBJ1-1; D is possibly TRBD1 (6 bases). CDR3 length equals 13 residues. The germline V gene encodes CDR1 SEHNR and CDR2 FQNEAQ (reference sequence). CDR3 in DNA: TGTGTCATCCCGGGACTCAGGGGCACTGAAGCTTTCTTT. Protein: CVIPGLRGTEAFF.

A few counts support this clonotype. The chain uses TRBV28 and TRBJ2-2; 7 nucleotides align to TRBD2. Unmatched junction bases numbered 12, after V lost 9 bases and J lost 8 bases. In germline, CDR1 is MDHEN, CDR2 SYDVKM. This CDR3 comprises 14 residues. Written as DNA, the CDR3 is TGTGCCAGTCGATGGGAGGGGCGCCGGGGGGAGCTGTTTTTT. This encodes CASRWEGRRGELFF.

There are many counts of this clonotype. V and J are TRBV7-3 and TRBJ2-1, with 10 positions matching TRBD2. Germline CDR1 reads SGHTA; CDR2 reads FQGTGA. CDR3 size: 14 residues. Trimming cost V 0 bases and J 9 bases; bases outside gene matches: 2. DNA for the CDR3: TGTGCCAGCAGCTTAACGTCTAGCGGGGGTGAGCAGTTCTTC. Protein sequence: CASSLTSSGGEQFF.

This clonotype came up a few times. The chain employs TRBV7-2 and TRBJ2-1, with D hard to call. CDR3 length: 13 amino acids. Germline values: CDR1 SGHTA, CDR2 FQGNSA. Between the trimmed V and J ends, which lost 5 bases and 5 bases, there was a span of 10 bases. CDR3 sequence reads: CASSPRSHNEQFF. As DNA, the CDR3 is TGTGCCAGCAGCCCCAGATCCCACAATGAGCAGTTCTTC.

The gene calls are TRBV29-1 and TRBJ2-1, with 7 bases aligning to TRBD1. This CDR3 has 13 amino acids. CDR1 is SQVTM and CDR2 is ANQGSEA in the germline V gene. With V trimmed by 4 bases and J by 2 bases, 2 bases remained unmatched. CDR3 DNA sequence: TGCAGCGTTGTGGGACAGACCTACAATGAGCAGTTCTTC. It encodes CSVVGQTYNEQFF.

This sequence joins TRBV28 and TRBJ2-3; TRBD1 matches at 7 bases. The CDR3 is 15 residues long. Looked up from germline, CDR1 is MDHEN and CDR2 is SYDVKM. V lost 5 bases, J lost 0 bases, and 5 bases stayed unmatched. CDR3 in amino acids: CASSILQGSTDTQYF. Written as DNA, the CDR3 is TGTGCCAGCAGTATCCTACAGGGGAGCACAGATACGCAGTATTTT.